This TCR beta chain was identified in a study of cytomegalovirus exposure and HLA in healthy donors. Study-wide points: Sequencing probably produced one cluster of sequence variants that were highly shared. Because they were indistinguishable, some V segments, including TRBV6-2 and TRBV6-3, were excluded. The investigators catalogued 164 TCR beta chains as cytomegalovirus-associated.

From germline, CDR1 is SGHRS and CDR2 YFSETQ. J was trimmed by 6 bases and V by 3 bases; bases with no gene match: 6. This CDR3 has 14 residues. Note on this clone: The antigen is unknown.

PCR employed 60 Vbeta and 13 Jbeta primers. Authors' analysis steps: Later work found approximately 87 million unique TCR beta chains, with some 11 million shared. The method was immunoSEQ multiplex PCR; TCRdb's version includes in-frame clones alone and lacks a portion of them. That table gives V, J and clone size, and the DNA gave D and trimming. This table holds 90,000 or so clones, around four fifths found once. This chain uses TRBV5-1 with TRBJ1-5, with 7 nucleotides matching TRBD1. This TCR was recovered from a man aged 25 to 45 in good health and CMV-seropositive. Sequencing input: PBMCs. As DNA, the CDR3 is TGCGCCAGCAGCTCGTCAGGGGGGACTCAGCCCCAGCATTTT. This encodes CASSSSGGTQPQHF.